The present TCR beta chain was sequenced within a study of metastatic and nonmetastatic thyroid tumors. TCRdb recomputed clones from the PCR reads via MiXCR. The sample shows about 26,000 clones, roughly 26% of them seen only once. Germline assignment: CDR1 SGHTA and CDR2 FQGNSA. Trimming removed 5 bases from V and 9 bases from J, with 17 bases in between. This CDR3 spans 15 amino acids. Thyroid surgery was preceded by no treatment in any patient. The sequence was collected from a female donor with papillary thyroid cancer or a benign thyroid nodule (not recorded which). Some clones in this sample may be carry-over from other donors' samples. The V call is TRBV7-2, the J call TRBJ1-6; no clear D. The sequenced sample was blood. The CDR3 protein is CASSLDGPGGSPLHF. DNA for the CDR3: TGTGCCAGCAGCCTAGACGGTCCCGGAGGTTCACCCCTCCACTTT.